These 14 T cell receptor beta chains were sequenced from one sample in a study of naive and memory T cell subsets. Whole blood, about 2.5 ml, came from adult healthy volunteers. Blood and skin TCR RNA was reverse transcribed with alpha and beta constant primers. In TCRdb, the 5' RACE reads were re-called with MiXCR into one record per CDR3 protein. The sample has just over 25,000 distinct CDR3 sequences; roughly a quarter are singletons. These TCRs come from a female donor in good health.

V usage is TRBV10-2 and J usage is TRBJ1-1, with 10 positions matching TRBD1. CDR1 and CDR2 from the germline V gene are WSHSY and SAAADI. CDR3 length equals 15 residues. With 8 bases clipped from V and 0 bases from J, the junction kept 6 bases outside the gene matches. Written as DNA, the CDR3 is TGCGCCAGCTGGACAGGGGGGATTATGAACACTGAAGCTTTCTTT. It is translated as CASWTGGIMNTEAFF.

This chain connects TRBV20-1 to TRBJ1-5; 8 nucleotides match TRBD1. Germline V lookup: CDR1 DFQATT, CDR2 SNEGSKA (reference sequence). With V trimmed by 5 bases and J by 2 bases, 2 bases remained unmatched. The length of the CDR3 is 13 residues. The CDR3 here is CSAGQGGNQPQHF. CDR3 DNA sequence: TGCAGTGCTGGACAGGGAGGCAATCAGCCCCAGCATTTT.

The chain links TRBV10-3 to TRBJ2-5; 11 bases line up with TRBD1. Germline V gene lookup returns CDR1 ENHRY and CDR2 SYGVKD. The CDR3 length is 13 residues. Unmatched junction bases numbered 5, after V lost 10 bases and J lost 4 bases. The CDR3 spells CATRTGGLETQYF. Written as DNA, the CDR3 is TGTGCCACGCGGACAGGGGGCCTAGAGACCCAGTACTTC.

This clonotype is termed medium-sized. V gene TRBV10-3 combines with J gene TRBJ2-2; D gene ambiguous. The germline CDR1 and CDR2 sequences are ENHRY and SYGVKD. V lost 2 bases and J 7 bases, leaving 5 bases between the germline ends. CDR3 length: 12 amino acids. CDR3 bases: TGTGCCATCAGTGAGAGGATCGGGGAGCTGTTTTTT. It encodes CAISERIGELFF.

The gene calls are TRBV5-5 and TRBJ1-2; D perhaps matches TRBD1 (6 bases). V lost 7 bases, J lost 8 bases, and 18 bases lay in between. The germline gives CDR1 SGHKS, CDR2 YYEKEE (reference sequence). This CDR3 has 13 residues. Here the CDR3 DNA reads TGTGCCAGCTCTGGACAGACGAGCGTCGGCTACACCTTC. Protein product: CASSGQTSVGYTF.

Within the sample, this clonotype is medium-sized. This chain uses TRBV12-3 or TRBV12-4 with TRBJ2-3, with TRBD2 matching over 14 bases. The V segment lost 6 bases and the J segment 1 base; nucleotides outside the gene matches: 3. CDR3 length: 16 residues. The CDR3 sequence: CASSPGLAGGTDTQYF. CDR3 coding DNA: TGTGCCAGCAGCCCGGGACTAGCGGGGGGCACAGATACGCAGTATTTT.

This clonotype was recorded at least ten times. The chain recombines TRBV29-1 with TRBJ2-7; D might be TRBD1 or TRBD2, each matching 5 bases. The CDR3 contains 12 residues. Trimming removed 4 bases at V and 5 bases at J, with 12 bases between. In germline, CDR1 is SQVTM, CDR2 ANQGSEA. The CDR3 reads CSVGSWGNEQYF. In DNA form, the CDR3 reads TGCAGCGTTGGTTCCTGGGGGAACGAGCAGTACTTC.

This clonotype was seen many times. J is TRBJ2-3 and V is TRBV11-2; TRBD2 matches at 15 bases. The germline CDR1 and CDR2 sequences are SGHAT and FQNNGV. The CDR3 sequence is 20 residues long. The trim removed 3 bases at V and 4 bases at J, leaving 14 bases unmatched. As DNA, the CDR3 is TGTGCCAGCAGCTTCTTGGGACTAGCGGGGGGAGCCTATGATGCAGATACGCAGTATTTT. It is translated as CASSFLGLAGGAYDADTQYF. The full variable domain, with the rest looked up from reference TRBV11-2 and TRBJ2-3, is EAGVAQSPRYKIIEKRQSVAFWCNPISGHATLYWYQQILGQGPKLLIQFQNNGVVDDSQLPKDRFSAERLKGVDSTLKIQPAKLEDSAVYLCASSFLGLAGGAYDADTQYFGPGTRLTVL.

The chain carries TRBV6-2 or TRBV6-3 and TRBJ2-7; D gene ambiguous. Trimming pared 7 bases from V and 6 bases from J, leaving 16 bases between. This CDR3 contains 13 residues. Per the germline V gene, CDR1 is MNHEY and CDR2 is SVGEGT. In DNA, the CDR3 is TGTGCCAGCACCCCGGTCGGTGCCCTCGAGCAGTACTTC. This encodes CASTPVGALEQYF.

The DNA for the CDR3 is TGTGCCAGCAGCCTGACAACGGTCTCAACGCAGTATTTT. Translated, it gives CASSLTTVSTQYF. The gene calls are TRBV12-3 or TRBV12-4 and TRBJ2-3; no clear D gene. Trimming took off 6 bases at V and 9 bases at J, with 16 bases between the two ends. The CDR3 contains 13 residues.

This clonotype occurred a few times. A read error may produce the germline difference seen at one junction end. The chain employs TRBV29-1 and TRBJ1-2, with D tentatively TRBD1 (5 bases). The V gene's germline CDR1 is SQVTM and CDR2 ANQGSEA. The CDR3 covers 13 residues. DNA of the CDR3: TGCAGCGTTCAAGAGAGGGGATGGAATGGCTACACCTTC. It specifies CSVQERGWNGYTF. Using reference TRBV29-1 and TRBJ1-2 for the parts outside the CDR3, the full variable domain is SAVISQKPSRDICQRGTSLTIQCQVDSQVTMMFWYRQQPGQSLTLIATANQGSEATYESGFVIDKFPISRPNLTFSTLTVSNMSPEDSSIYLCSVQERGWNGYTFGSGTRLTVV.

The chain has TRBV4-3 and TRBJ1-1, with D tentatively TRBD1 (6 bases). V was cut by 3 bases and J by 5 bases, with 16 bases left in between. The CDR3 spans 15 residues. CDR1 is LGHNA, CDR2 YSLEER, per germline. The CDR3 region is CASSQLTGLRTEAFF. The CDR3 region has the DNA TGCGCCAGCAGCCAGCTAACAGGGCTTAGGACTGAAGCTTTCTTT.

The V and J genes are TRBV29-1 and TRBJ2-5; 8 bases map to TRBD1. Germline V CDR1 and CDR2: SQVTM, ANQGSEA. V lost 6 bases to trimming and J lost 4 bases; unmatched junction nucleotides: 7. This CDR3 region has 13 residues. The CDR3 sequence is CSVRQGAGETQYF. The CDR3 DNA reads TGCAGCGTGCGTCAGGGGGCCGGAGAGACCCAGTACTTC. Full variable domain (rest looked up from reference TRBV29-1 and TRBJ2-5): SAVISQKPSRDICQRGTSLTIQCQVDSQVTMMFWYRQQPGQSLTLIATANQGSEATYESGFVIDKFPISRPNLTFSTLTVSNMSPEDSSIYLCSVRQGAGETQYFGPGTRLLVL.

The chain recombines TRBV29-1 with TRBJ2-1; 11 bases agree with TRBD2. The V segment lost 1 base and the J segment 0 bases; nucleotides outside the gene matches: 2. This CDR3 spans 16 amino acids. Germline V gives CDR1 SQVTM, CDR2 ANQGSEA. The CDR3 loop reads CSVEGTSGFSYNEQFF. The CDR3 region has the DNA TGCAGCGTTGAAGGGACTAGCGGGTTCTCCTACAATGAGCAGTTCTTC.